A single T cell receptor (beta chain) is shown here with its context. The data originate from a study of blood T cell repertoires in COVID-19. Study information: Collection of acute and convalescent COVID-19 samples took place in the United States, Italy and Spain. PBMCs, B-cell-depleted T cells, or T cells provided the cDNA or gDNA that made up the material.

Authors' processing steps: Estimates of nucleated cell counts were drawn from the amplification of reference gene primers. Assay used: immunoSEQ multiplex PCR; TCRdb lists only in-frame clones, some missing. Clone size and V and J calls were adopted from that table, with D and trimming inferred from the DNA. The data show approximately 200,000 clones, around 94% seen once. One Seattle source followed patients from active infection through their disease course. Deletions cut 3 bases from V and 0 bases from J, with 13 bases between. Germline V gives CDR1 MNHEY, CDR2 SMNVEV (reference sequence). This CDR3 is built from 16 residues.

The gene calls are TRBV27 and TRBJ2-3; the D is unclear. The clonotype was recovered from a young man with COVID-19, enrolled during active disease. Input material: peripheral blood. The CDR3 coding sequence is TGTGCCAGCAGTTTTCGGCAGGCAAGAAGCACAGATACGCAGTATTTT. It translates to CASSFRQARSTDTQYF.